This is a list of T cell receptor beta chains from one sample in a study of T cell responses to AZD1222 COVID-19 vaccine. Method: immunoSEQ multiplex PCR; TCRdb's copy keeps in-frame clones and lacks some. The sample contains about 86,000 clones, about nine tenths of which appear only once. The sequenced sample was peripheral blood, obtained 28 days after the second AZD1222 dose. These receptors were collected from an adult who received the AZD1222 COVID-19 vaccine. Each CDR3 is given with its conserved first and last residue. The D gene is left open where the match is weak. Expanded clones get a size class; other rows say once, few or many, or leave the size out.

TRBV7-9	-	-	TRBJ1-4	CASSLYPGYINEKLFF	TGTGCCAGCAGCTTGTACCCGGGTTACATTAATGAAAAACTGTTTTTT
TRBV9	TRBD1	-	TRBJ1-2	CASSVAYGAGGSYGYTF	TGTGCCAGCAGCGTAGCTTACGGGGCAGGGGGGAGCTATGGCTACACCTTC
TRBV28	-	-	TRBJ2-3	CASSAGPDTQYF	TGTGCCAGCAGTGCCGGCCCAGATACGCAGTATTTT
TRBV9	TRBD1	-	TRBJ1-1	CASSVGTGSTEAFF	TGTGCCAGCAGCGTGGGGACAGGTTCCACTGAAGCTTTCTTT
TRBV24-1	-	-	TRBJ1-1	CATSYRDRTEAFF	TGTGCCACCAGTTACAGGGATAGGACTGAAGCTTTCTTT
TRBV6-1	-	-	TRBJ1-6	CASSERWGGLDNSPLHF	TGTGCCAGCAGTGAACGGTGGGGGGGTCTGGATAATTCACCCCTCCACTTT
TRBV7-8	TRBD2	-	TRBJ2-1	CASSLLAANNEQFF	TGTGCCAGCAGCTTACTAGCGGCTAACAATGAGCAGTTCTTC
TRBV19	-	-	TRBJ1-2	CASSITRTNYGYTF	TGTGCCAGTAGTATTACCAGAACTAACTATGGCTACACCTTC
TRBV6-5	-	-	TRBJ1-1	CASTSQGSEAFF	TGTGCCAGTACTTCTCAGGGATCTGAAGCTTTCTTT
TRBV7-9	-	few	TRBJ2-7	CASSLVPPYEQYF	TGTGCCAGCAGCTTAGTACCGCCCTACGAGCAGTACTTC
TRBV7-9	TRBD2	-	TRBJ2-3	CASSLYRTSEKDTQYF	TGTGCCAGCAGCTTATACCGGACTAGCGAGAAGGATACGCAGTATTTT
TRBV6-4	-	once	TRBJ2-2	CASSTEGDTGELFF	TGTGCCAGCAGTACGGAGGGAGACACCGGGGAGCTGTTTTTT
TRBV18	-	-	TRBJ2-5	CASSPGRGGETQYF	TGTGCCAGCTCACCAGGCAGGGGTGGGGAGACCCAGTACTTC
TRBV7-9	TRBD2	-	TRBJ2-2	CASSVGTSQLDTGELFF	TGTGCCAGCAGCGTCGGGACTAGCCAACTTGACACCGGGGAGCTGTTTTTT
TRBV18	-	-	TRBJ1-1	CASSRAEGTEAFF	TGTGCCAGCTCACGCGCAGAGGGCACTGAAGCTTTCTTT
TRBV3-1/TRBV3-2	TRBD2	-	TRBJ2-7	CASSQATSGRAQYEQYF	TGTGCCAGCAGCCAGGCCACTAGCGGGAGGGCCCAATACGAGCAGTACTTC
TRBV23-1	-	-	TRBJ1-1	CASSHSTREAFF	TGCGCCAGCAGTCATTCGACCCGGGAAGCTTTCTTT
TRBV19	-	-	TRBJ1-1	CASSTGLGNTEAFF	TGTGCCAGTAGTACGGGACTGGGGAACACTGAAGCTTTCTTT
TRBV7-2	-	-	TRBJ1-1	CASSMGYWVRVSTEAFF	TGTGCCAGCAGCATGGGATATTGGGTTAGGGTTTCCACTGAAGCTTTCTTT
TRBV10-3	-	-	TRBJ1-2	CAISPDRFYGYTF	TGTGCCATCAGTCCGGACCGGTTCTATGGCTACACCTTC
TRBV18	TRBD1	-	TRBJ1-1	CASSPRGTGRNTEAFF	TGTGCCAGCTCACCACGAGGGACAGGGAGGAACACTGAAGCTTTCTTT
TRBV9	-	-	TRBJ2-5	CASSARDQETQYF	TGTGCCAGCAGCGCCCGGGACCAAGAGACCCAGTACTTC
TRBV24-1	-	-	TRBJ2-2	CATSDFAGTGELFF	TGTGCCACCAGTGATTTTGCGGGCACCGGGGAGCTGTTTTTT
TRBV4-2	TRBD2	-	TRBJ2-2	CASSRRLADTGELFF	TGTGCCAGCAGCCGCAGACTAGCGGACACCGGGGAGCTGTTTTTT
TRBV29-1	TRBD2	once	TRBJ2-3	CSVVRLAGTITDTQYF	TGCAGCGTTGTAAGACTAGCGGGAACCATCACAGATACGCAGTATTTT
TRBV14	-	-	TRBJ2-1	CASSQVRLGNEQFF	TGTGCCAGCAGCCAAGTACGGCTAGGCAATGAGCAGTTCTTC
TRBV7-2	-	-	TRBJ1-1	CASSLAAQGLGTEAFF	TGTGCCAGCAGCTTAGCGGCTCAGGGACTGGGGACTGAAGCTTTCTTT
TRBV4-1	TRBD2	-	TRBJ2-2	CASSQGLAGVAGELFF	TGCGCCAGCAGCCAGGGACTAGCGGGAGTAGCAGGGGAGCTGTTTTTT
TRBV3-1/TRBV3-2	-	many	TRBJ2-3	CASSRQDFPDTQYF	TGTGCCAGCAGCCGCCAGGATTTCCCAGATACGCAGTATTTT
TRBV6-2/TRBV6-3	-	-	TRBJ2-1	CASSPQGLHVNEQFF	TGTGCCAGCAGCCCTCAGGGCCTGCACGTTAATGAGCAGTTCTTC
TRBV19	TRBD1	-	TRBJ2-1	CASSIDPGTGEIGRYNEQFF	TGTGCCAGTAGTATAGACCCCGGGACAGGGGAAATCGGGCGCTACAATGAGCAGTTCTTC
TRBV4-1	-	-	TRBJ2-1	CASSQGPRDFNNEQFF	TGCGCCAGCAGCCAAGGGCCAAGGGACTTCAACAATGAGCAGTTCTTC
TRBV19	TRBD2	-	TRBJ2-7	CASSFSSGGSYEQYF	TGTGCCAGTAGTTTCTCAAGCGGGGGCTCCTACGAGCAGTACTTC
TRBV3-1/TRBV3-2	-	-	TRBJ1-1	CASSPPITGNTEAFF	TGTGCCAGCAGCCCACCAATAACAGGGAACACTGAAGCTTTCTTT
TRBV4-1	-	-	TRBJ1-4	CASSSLGWGFNEKLFF	TGCGCCAGCAGCTCGCTTGGATGGGGGTTTAATGAAAAACTGTTTTTT
TRBV3-1/TRBV3-2	-	-	TRBJ2-7	CASSQAGTRYYEQYF	TGTGCCAGCAGCCAAGCAGGGACTCGATACTACGAGCAGTACTTC